This T cell receptor beta chain was profiled in a study of blood T cell repertoires in COVID-19. Cohort assignment relied on participant-reported clinical history. Repertoires were generated with immunoSEQ multiplex PCR, while TCRdb's copy carries only in-frame clones and drops some. The sample includes 300,000 or so clones, roughly 90% of them seen just once. The CDR3 is 16 residues long. The J segment lost 5 bases and the V segment lost 2 bases, leaving 8 bases of the junction unmatched. Germline CDR1 and CDR2: MGHRA and YSYEKL. Sequencing was carried out using PBMCs or T cells enriched from blood (not recorded which). The clonotype was recovered from a man aged 60 to 75 who had recovered from COVID-19. This chain links TRBV4-1 with TRBJ2-1, with 8 bases matching TRBD2. CDR3 protein: CASSQSRGGRNNEQFF. CDR3 coding DNA: TGCGCCAGCAGCCAATCTCGCGGGGGGCGTAACAATGAGCAGTTCTTC.